This entry lists 22 T cell receptor beta chains sequenced from one sample in a study of blood T cell repertoires in COVID-19. Repertoires were generated with immunoSEQ multiplex PCR, while TCRdb's copy carries only in-frame clones and drops some. This sample has 250,000 to 400,000 clones; approximately 89% occur once, and the top ten carry roughly 5.2%. Sequencing input: PBMCs or T cells enriched from blood (not recorded which). The receptors shown here come from a woman in her 30s who had recovered from COVID-19.

The sample holds a few counts of this clone. This sequence joins TRBV5-5 and TRBJ1-3; TRBD1 matches 9 bases. The CDR3 has 19 residues. Per the germline V gene, CDR1 is SGHKS and CDR2 is YYEKEE (reference sequence). After removal of 3 bases from V and 0 bases from J, the junction contained 13 bases not matched to a gene. The CDR3, as DNA: TGTGCCAGCAGCTCGGTGGACAGGGGCCCATTCGTCTCTGGAAACACCATATATTTT. The encoded protein is CASSSVDRGPFVSGNTIYF.

The chain carries TRBV4-3 and TRBJ2-3; maybe TRBD2 (6 bases). The V end was cut by 1 base, the J end by 2 bases, with 10 bases between. The CDR3 loop spans 15 amino acids. Germline V gives CDR1 LGHNA, CDR2 YSLEER. The CDR3 nucleotides are TGCGCCAGCAGCCAAGGGGGACTGATCACAGATACGCAGTATTTT. Translating gives CASSQGGLITDTQYF.

V gene TRBV11-2 combines with J gene TRBJ1-1; D is uncertain. The CDR3 covers 15 residues. Per germline, CDR1 SGHAT and CDR2 FQNNGV. The ends were cut back, 1 base at V and 1 base at J, with 10 bases in the middle. The CDR3, as DNA: TGTGCCAGCAGCTTAGCCCCCGGGAGGAACACTGAAGCTTTCTTT. Translated, it gives CASSLAPGRNTEAFF. Variable domain in full (rest from reference TRBV11-2 and TRBJ1-1): EAGVAQSPRYKIIEKRQSVAFWCNPISGHATLYWYQQILGQGPKLLIQFQNNGVVDDSQLPKDRFSAERLKGVDSTLKIQPAKLEDSAVYLCASSLAPGRNTEAFFGQGTRLTVV.

V gene TRBV15 combines with J gene TRBJ2-1, with 7 bases fitting TRBD1. The germline V gene encodes CDR1 LNHNV and CDR2 YYDKDF (reference sequence). Germline trimming cut 0 bases from V and 6 bases from J; bases unmatched to any gene: 5. The CDR3 consists of 15 residues. The CDR3 DNA reads TGTGCCACCAGCAGAGAGTACAGGGGCACCAATGAGCAGTTCTTC. It encodes CATSREYRGTNEQFF.

This chain joins TRBV12-5 and TRBJ2-7; 10 bases line up with TRBD1. After removal of 3 bases from V and 6 bases from J, the junction contained 20 bases not matched to a gene. Per germline, CDR1 LGHNT and CDR2 FRNRAP. This CDR3 is built from 19 residues. This CDR3 reads CASGFNLPRDRGLPGEQYF. CDR3 nucleotide sequence: TGTGCTAGTGGTTTCAATCTCCCCCGGGACAGGGGACTCCCGGGCGAGCAGTACTTC.

The V and J genes are TRBV6-6 and TRBJ1-5; D ambiguous. Between the trimmed V and J ends, which lost 6 bases and 4 bases, there was a span of 16 bases. This CDR3 is built from 15 residues. Germline CDR1 and CDR2: MNHNY and SVGAGI (reference sequence). The CDR3 here is CASRDHRQINQPQHF. As DNA, the CDR3 is TGTGCCAGCAGGGATCACCGACAAATTAATCAGCCCCAGCATTTT.

The V call is TRBV12-3 or TRBV12-4, the J call TRBJ1-1; the match to TRBD1 covers 7 bases. This CDR3 is built from 13 residues. The ends lost 3 bases at V and 10 bases at J; junction bases unmatched: 8. CDR3 region: CASSFVGTDVAFF. CDR3 DNA: TGTGCCAGCAGTTTTGTCGGGACAGACGTAGCTTTCTTT.

This chain links TRBV24-1 with TRBJ2-5; D gene uncertain. The V and J ends lost 3 bases and 1 base respectively, with 8 bases between them. The CDR3 has 14 residues. Looked up from germline, CDR1 is KGHDR and CDR2 is SFDVKD. CDR3 protein: CATSDPRSQETQYF. In DNA, the CDR3 is TGTGCCACCAGTGATCCCCGGTCCCAAGAGACCCAGTACTTC.

CDR3 nucleotide sequence: TGTGCCAGCAGTGGACAGGGGCGCGAGCAGTACTTC. Translating it yields CASSGQGREQYF. The V call is TRBV2, the J call TRBJ2-7, with 8 bases matching TRBD1. CDR1 is SNHLY and CDR2 is FYNNEI in the germline V gene. V lost 4 bases, J lost 6 bases, and 2 bases stayed unmatched. The CDR3 covers 12 residues.

The chain has TRBV5-5 and TRBJ1-5; D remains unclear. V was clipped by 4 bases and J by 2 bases, with 19 bases between them. This CDR3 has 17 residues. Germline CDR1 SGHKS, CDR2 YYEKEE (reference sequence). This CDR3 is CASSRGRGDEGNQPQHF. The DNA of the CDR3 is TGTGCCAGCAGCCGAGGACGGGGAGACGAGGGCAATCAGCCCCAGCATTTT. Variable domain in full (rest from reference TRBV5-5 and TRBJ1-5): DAGVTQSPTHLIKTRGQQVTLRCSPISGHKSVSWYQQVLGQGPQFIFQYYEKEERGRGNFPDRFSARQFPNYSSELNVNALLLGDSALYLCASSRGRGDEGNQPQHFGDGTRLSIL.

The chain uses TRBV10-3 and TRBJ2-5; 11 bases map to TRBD2. The CDR3 totals 16 residues. V dropped 4 bases and J dropped 5; count of bases not matched to a gene: 9. Germline loops: CDR1 ENHRY, CDR2 SYGVKD. The CDR3 nucleotides are TGTGCCATCAGTGTAGCTCTAGCGGGGGGCGATGAGACCCAGTACTTC. Translated, it gives CAISVALAGGDETQYF.

The rearrangement links TRBV19 to TRBJ1-3, with TRBD1 as a possible D gene (6 bases). The germline CDR1 and CDR2 sequences are LNHDA and SQIVND (reference sequence). This CDR3 comprises 16 residues. Trimming pared 6 bases from V and 0 bases from J, leaving 15 bases between. Here the CDR3 DNA reads TGTGCCAGTAGCAGCAGGGGATGGAGCTCTGGAAACACCATATATTTT. The encoded protein is CASSSRGWSSGNTIYF.

This sequence joins TRBV28 and TRBJ2-5; a possible D gene is TRBD2 (5 bases). Germline-derived CDR1 and CDR2 are MDHEN and SYDVKM. CDR3 length: 15 residues. Trimming pared 5 bases from V and 5 bases from J, leaving 18 bases between. CDR3 DNA: TGTGCCAGCAGTCTATACCGGGATCCCGAGGAGACCCAGTACTTC. Protein: CASSLYRDPEETQYF.

The chain employs TRBV10-1 and TRBJ2-7, with 8 nucleotides matching TRBD1. Germline V lookup: CDR1 WNHNN, CDR2 SYGVQD (reference sequence). V lost 3 bases and J lost 3; bases outside the gene matches: 7. The length of the CDR3 is 15 residues. The CDR3: CASSDYMDRVYEQYF. In nucleotides, the CDR3 is TGCGCCAGCAGTGACTACATGGACAGGGTCTACGAGCAGTACTTC.

The chain links TRBV5-4 to TRBJ2-5, with 7 nucleotides matching TRBD1. This CDR3 comprises 15 residues. Germline trimming cut 4 bases from V and 1 base from J; bases unmatched to any gene: 7. Germline V gives CDR1 SGHNT, CDR2 YYREEE (reference sequence). This CDR3 is CASSQKQGSQETQYF. DNA of the CDR3: TGTGCCAGCAGCCAAAAACAGGGGTCCCAAGAGACCCAGTACTTC.

The V and J genes are TRBV9 and TRBJ2-2, with TRBD2 identical over 13 bases. The CDR3 has 16 amino acids. Trimming at V came to 3 bases and at J to 8 bases, leaving 7 bases not matched to a gene. The germline gives CDR1 SGDLS, CDR2 YYNGEE. CDR3 region: CASSARTSGGSGELFF. CDR3 nucleotides: TGTGCCAGCAGCGCACGGACTAGCGGGGGCTCTGGGGAGCTGTTTTTT.

The chain carries TRBV5-1 and TRBJ1-2, with D unclear. CDR1 and CDR2 from the germline V gene are SGHRS and YFSETQ. The germline V and J ends were trimmed by 4 bases and 4 bases, with 17 bases remaining between them. The CDR3 spans 15 residues. In nucleotides, the CDR3 is TGCGCCAGCAGCCCTGGAGCCAGTTTAAGCTATGGCTACACCTTC. Amino acid sequence: CASSPGASLSYGYTF.

CDR3 sequence: CASSRDRVGGYTF. As DNA, the CDR3 is TGTGCCAGCAGCAGGGACAGGGTAGGTGGCTACACCTTC. The genes are TRBV3-1 (or the pseudogene TRBV3-2) and TRBJ1-2; 9 nucleotides agree with TRBD1. V gave up 5 bases and J gave up 7 bases; unmatched junction bases: 5. The germline CDR1 and CDR2 sequences are LGHDT and YNNKEL (reference sequence). CDR3 length: 13 amino acids.

J is TRBJ1-2 and V is TRBV4-3; 7 positions agree with TRBD1. From germline, CDR1 is LGHNA and CDR2 YSLEER. V lost 3 bases and J lost 4; bases outside the gene matches: 8. The CDR3 contains 15 residues. This chain's CDR3 is CASSHTGRQGYGYTF. Here the CDR3 DNA reads TGCGCCAGCAGCCACACAGGCCGACAGGGCTATGGCTACACCTTC.

The chain combines TRBV2 with TRBJ1-2, with D tentatively TRBD1 (5 bases). V gave up 6 bases and J gave up 4 bases, with 12 bases separating them. This CDR3 has 13 residues. The germline gives CDR1 SNHLY, CDR2 FYNNEI. The CDR3: CASSDDSSYGYTF. CDR3 sequence (DNA): TGTGCCAGCAGCGACGACAGCTCCTATGGCTACACCTTC. Variable domain in full (rest from reference TRBV2 and TRBJ1-2): EPEVTQTPSHQVTQMGQEVILRCVPISNHLYFYWYRQILGQKVEFLVSFYNNEISEKSEIFDDQFSVERPDGSNFTLKIRSTKLEDSAMYFCASSDDSSYGYTFGSGTRLTVV.

This clone has more than one count but fewer than ten. DNA for the CDR3: TGTGCCAGCAGCTCCGATGGAGGCTCTGGAAACACCATATATTTT. Translating gives CASSSDGGSGNTIYF. This chain uses TRBV7-6 with TRBJ1-3; no clear D. Germline V gene sequence: CDR1 SGHVS, CDR2 FNYEAQ. The V end was cut by 4 bases, the J end by 0 bases, with 10 bases between. CDR3 length equals 15 residues.

The rearrangement joins TRBV4-1 to TRBJ1-5; D is possibly TRBD1 (6 bases). The germline V and J ends were trimmed by 2 bases and 14 bases, with 16 bases remaining between them. This CDR3 has 13 amino acids. CDR1 MGHRA and CDR2 YSYEKL come from the germline V gene. CDR3: CASSQPGESTKHF. CDR3 bases: TGCGCCAGCAGCCAACCAGGGGAATCGACAAAGCATTTT.